This record looks at one TCR beta chain sequence and its context. Its antigen is still unknown. These data are taken from a study of spatial heterogeneity in lung cancer. Study-level background: Detected sequences consistently included more beta-chain ones than alpha-chain ones.

TCRdb ran MiXCR on the 5' RACE reads and lists one entry per CDR3 protein. The repertoire includes tens of thousands of distinct CDR3 sequences, roughly 12% of them detected once, and just over 40% sits in the top ten. This sample's time point: sample taken at primary tumor resection. Patients with untreated early-stage non-small cell lung cancer, numbering some 72, were the donors. CDR1 LNHNV and CDR2 YYDKDF come from the germline V gene (reference sequence). The V and J ends lost 0 bases and 4 bases respectively, with 12 bases between them. The CDR3 covers 15 residues. The study's findings and limits: At resection, ubiquitous expanded tumor TCRs appeared in blood more than at follow-up.

The rearrangement links TRBV15 to TRBJ1-2; D remains ambiguous. The sample consisted of PBMCs, taken at surgery. The TCR originated in a male donor with early-stage non-small cell lung cancer. CDR3 nucleotide sequence: TGTGCCACCAGCAGAGATTCCAACGGCCTCTATGGCTACACCTTC. Its translation: CATSRDSNGLYGYTF.